This is a list of T cell receptor beta chains from one sample in a study of blood T cell repertoires in COVID-19. Data came from immunoSEQ multiplex PCR; TCRdb stores just in-frame clones and leaves some out. The data contain roughly 160,000 clones, roughly 91% of them singletons. Sequenced material: peripheral blood. These receptors came from a man between 18 and 29 years old with acute or convalescent COVID-19. Both conserved end residues are part of each CDR3. The D gene is left open where the match is weak. Only part of the rows carry a size: once, few, many, or a class if the clone is expanded.

TRBD2	-	TRBV24-1	TRBJ2-1	CATSGTSGSEVYNEQFF	TGTGCCACCAGTGGGACTAGCGGGAGTGAAGTTTACAATGAGCAGTTCTTC
-	many	TRBV6-5	TRBJ1-3	CASADGSSGNTIYF	TGTGCCAGCGCGGACGGGAGTTCTGGAAACACCATATATTTT
TRBD1	once	TRBV4-1	TRBJ2-7	CASSQDPVTGDNYEQYF	TGCGCCAGCAGCCAAGATCCGGTGACAGGGGACAACTACGAGCAGTACTTC
-	once	TRBV30	TRBJ1-1	CAWSQKLGAKNTEAFF	TGTGCCTGGAGTCAAAAGTTGGGGGCTAAGAACACTGAAGCTTTCTTT
-	-	TRBV5-5	TRBJ1-1	CASSTGRSGPMNTEAFF	TGTGCCAGCAGCACGGGTCGATCAGGGCCCATGAACACTGAAGCTTTCTTT
TRBD1	once	TRBV14	TRBJ1-1	CASSRTPLLLRQGTEAFF	TGTGCCAGCAGCCGCACCCCATTACTCTTAAGACAGGGGACTGAAGCTTTCTTT
-	-	TRBV2	TRBJ2-5	CASRGVETQYF	TGTGCCAGCAGGGGCGTCGAGACCCAGTACTTC
-	-	TRBV2	TRBJ1-5	CASSRFSTDSNQPQHF	TGTGCCAGCAGTCGTTTTTCGACAGATAGCAATCAGCCCCAGCATTTT
TRBD1	-	TRBV2	TRBJ1-1	CAIWGDRVDTEAFF	TGTGCCATCTGGGGGGACAGGGTTGACACTGAAGCTTTCTTT
TRBD2	-	TRBV5-1	TRBJ2-7	CASSFGTSGGPGEQYF	TGCGCCAGCAGCTTCGGGACTAGCGGGGGCCCAGGGGAGCAGTACTTC
TRBD1	-	TRBV6-1	TRBJ1-5	CASSESGTAVNQPQHF	TGTGCCAGCAGTGAATCCGGGACAGCAGTAAATCAGCCCCAGCATTTT
-	-	TRBV4-1	TRBJ2-1	CASSQDRGTGSYNEQFF	TGCGCCAGCAGCCAAGATCGAGGAACAGGGTCCTACAATGAGCAGTTCTTC
TRBD2	-	TRBV5-1	TRBJ2-1	CASSVSGTSDEQFF	TGCGCCAGCAGCGTTTCCGGGACTAGCGATGAGCAGTTCTTC
-	-	TRBV7-9	TRBJ1-1	CASSWEGGMNTEAFF	TGTGCCAGCAGCTGGGAGGGGGGGATGAACACTGAAGCTTTCTTT
-	-	TRBV7-9	TRBJ2-2	CASSLRTSTGELFF	TGTGCCAGCAGCTTAAGGACATCCACCGGGGAGCTGTTTTTT
-	-	TRBV6-5	TRBJ2-5	CASGEFRGETQYF	TGTGCCAGCGGGGAATTCAGGGGAGAGACCCAGTACTTC
TRBD2	-	TRBV6-2/TRBV6-3	TRBJ2-7	CASSKLAGLSYEQYF	TGTGCCAGCAGCAAACTAGCGGGCCTCTCCTACGAGCAGTACTTC
TRBD2	-	TRBV3-1/TRBV3-2	TRBJ2-5	CASSQDLGSGGYPETQYF	TGTGCCAGCAGCCAAGATCTAGGCAGCGGGGGGTACCCCGAGACCCAGTACTTC
-	-	TRBV21-1	TRBJ1-1	CASSNAHGLLNTEAFF	TGTGCCAGCAGCAATGCCCACGGACTACTGAACACTGAAGCTTTCTTT
TRBD1	-	TRBV6-5	TRBJ1-2	CASNPQGAYGYTF	TGTGCCAGCAATCCGCAGGGGGCGTATGGCTACACCTTC
TRBD2	-	TRBV3-1/TRBV3-2	TRBJ2-7	CASSQEPSGYYEQYF	TGTGCCAGCAGCCAAGAGCCTAGCGGTTACTACGAGCAGTACTTC
-	-	TRBV2	TRBJ1-2	CASDTTAYGYTF	TGTGCCAGTGACACCACAGCCTATGGCTACACCTTC
-	-	TRBV6-1	TRBJ2-2	CASSVTRVWDTGELFF	TGTGCCAGCAGTGTAACGAGGGTTTGGGACACCGGGGAGCTGTTTTTT
-	-	TRBV6-1	TRBJ2-1	CASSELGQGSYEQFF	TGTGCCAGCAGTGAACTAGGTCAGGGAAGTTATGAGCAGTTCTTC
-	-	TRBV24-1	TRBJ1-2	CATSDLGSLTERRGGYTF	TGTGCCACCAGTGATTTAGGGTCATTGACAGAGCGAAGGGGTGGCTACACCTTC
TRBD2	-	TRBV6-5	TRBJ2-3	CASRRTSVSTDTQYF	TGTGCCAGCAGAAGGACTAGCGTGAGCACAGATACGCAGTATTTT
-	once	TRBV12-5	TRBJ2-7	CASGLVPSFSYEQYF	TGTGCTAGTGGTTTGGTACCAAGCTTCTCCTACGAGCAGTACTTC
-	-	TRBV24-1	TRBJ2-3	CATSRAGLDTQYF	TGTGCCACCAGTAGGGCGGGATTAGATACGCAGTATTTT
TRBD2	-	TRBV10-3	TRBJ2-3	CAIRPGLAGDTQYF	TGTGCCATCAGACCGGGACTAGCCGGCGATACGCAGTATTTT
-	-	TRBV20-1	TRBJ1-6	CSASPSQGGNSPLHF	TGCAGTGCTAGTCCGTCACAGGGTGGGAATTCACCCCTCCACTTT
-	-	TRBV6-6	TRBJ1-1	CASSYVPPYEAFF	TGTGCCAGCAGTTACGTGCCACCCTATGAAGCTTTCTTT
-	-	TRBV9	TRBJ2-3	CASSSSSTDTQYF	TGTGCCAGCAGCTCCTCTAGCACAGATACGCAGTATTTT
TRBD1	-	TRBV12-5	TRBJ2-7	CASGPPGTDIYEQYF	TGTGCTAGTGGTCCCCCCGGGACAGACATCTACGAGCAGTACTTC
TRBD2	-	TRBV2	TRBJ2-1	CASIPAGLAGPYNEQFF	TGTGCCAGCATTCCCGCGGGGCTAGCGGGACCCTACAATGAGCAGTTCTTC
TRBD2	once	TRBV5-1	TRBJ2-5	CASSSGLAGGQETQYF	TGCGCCAGCAGCTCGGGACTAGCGGGTGGACAAGAGACCCAGTACTTC
-	-	TRBV12-5	TRBJ1-4	CASGLVPGRTTNEKLFF	TGTGCTAGTGGTTTGGTACCAGGCCGAACAACTAATGAAAAACTGTTTTTT
-	-	TRBV6-5	TRBJ1-5	CASSWSQNQPQHF	TGTGCCAGCAGTTGGTCACAAAATCAGCCCCAGCATTTT
TRBD2	once	TRBV19	TRBJ2-1	CASSRREVYNEQFF	TGTGCCAGTAGTCGGCGGGAGGTCTACAATGAGCAGTTCTTC
TRBD1	-	TRBV3-1/TRBV3-2	TRBJ2-7	CASSSQHRGSTYEQYF	TGTGCCAGCAGCTCGCAGCACAGGGGCTCCACCTACGAGCAGTACTTC
-	-	TRBV19	TRBJ1-1	CASSIAREAFF	TGTGCCAGTAGTATAGCCAGGGAAGCTTTCTTT
TRBD1	-	TRBV14	TRBJ2-3	CASSRPETGGTDTQYF	TGTGCCAGCAGCCGTCCGGAGACAGGGGGCACAGATACGCAGTATTTT
TRBD1	-	TRBV11-2	TRBJ1-6	CASSLSRGTSPLHF	TGTGCCAGCAGCTTATCCAGGGGGACTTCACCCCTCCACTTT
TRBD2	-	TRBV11-2	TRBJ2-1	CASSHYSGRLSYNEQFF	TGTGCCAGCAGCCATTATAGCGGGAGGCTTTCCTACAATGAGCAGTTCTTC
TRBD1	-	TRBV2	TRBJ2-6	CASSAGGQGKANVLTF	TGTGCCAGCAGTGCCGGCGGACAGGGAAAGGCCAACGTCCTGACTTTC
TRBD2	-	TRBV27	TRBJ2-3	CASSLAGGTTDTQYF	TGTGCCAGCAGTTTAGCGGGGGGGACCACAGATACGCAGTATTTT
-	once	TRBV28	TRBJ1-4	CASSLMGAGEKLFF	TGTGCCAGCAGTTTAATGGGGGCGGGTGAAAAACTGTTTTTT
-	-	TRBV16	TRBJ1-5	CASSQSSGNLNYQPQHF	TGTGCCAGCAGCCAATCGTCAGGGAACCTCAACTATCAGCCCCAGCATTTT
-	few	TRBV11-2	TRBJ2-4	CASSSPGENIQYF	TGTGCCAGCAGCTCCCCCGGGGAAAACATTCAGTACTTC
TRBD1	-	TRBV5-3	TRBJ2-1	CARSPWDRACESEQFF	TGTGCCAGAAGCCCCTGGGACAGGGCCTGCGAGAGTGAGCAGTTCTTC
TRBD1	-	TRBV12-3/TRBV12-4	TRBJ2-7	CASSLNRGYEQYF	TGTGCCAGCAGTTTGAACAGGGGCTACGAGCAGTACTTC